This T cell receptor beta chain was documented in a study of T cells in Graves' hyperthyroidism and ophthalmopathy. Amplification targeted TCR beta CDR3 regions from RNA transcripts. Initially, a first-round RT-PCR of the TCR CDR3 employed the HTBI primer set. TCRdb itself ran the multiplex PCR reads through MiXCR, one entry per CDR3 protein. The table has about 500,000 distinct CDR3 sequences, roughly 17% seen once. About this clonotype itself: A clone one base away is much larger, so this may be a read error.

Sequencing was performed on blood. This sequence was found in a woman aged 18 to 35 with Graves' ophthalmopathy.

CDR3 in amino acids: CAGSSPGRKSNQPQHF. The CDR3, as DNA: TGTGCCGGCAGTTCTCCTGGACGGAAGAGCAATCAGCCCCAGCATTTT. This chain uses TRBV28 with TRBJ1-5, with D uncertain. Germline CDR1 and CDR2: MDHEN and SYDVKM. The length of the CDR3 is 16 residues.